The clone carrying this T cell receptor beta chain occurred once. Only in-frame clones appear in the TCRdb table, and some are missing; sequencing was by immunoSEQ multiplex PCR. The sample contains about 52,000 clones, around nine tenths of which appear only once. Trimming removed 0 bases from V and 5 bases from J, with 11 bases in between. The CDR3 loop spans 15 amino acids. The V gene's germline CDR1 is LGHNA and CDR2 YSLEER. The data were taken from a study of T cell changes during pregnancy in multiple sclerosis. The sequence came from a female donor with multiple sclerosis, enrolled in a pregnancy study. J is TRBJ2-1 and V is TRBV4-3; D perhaps matches TRBD1 (5 bases). Sequencing was performed on CD4+ T cells from peripheral blood mononuclear cells, taken before pregnancy. The CDR3 bases are TGCGCCAGCAGCCAAGAAGACAGAGTAGACAATGAGCAGTTCTTC. Its translation: CASSQEDRVDNEQFF.